The TCR beta chain under discussion was sequenced for a study of Ad26.COV2.S vaccination and SARS-CoV-2 variants. At the level of the study: The study gave Ad26.COV2.S intramuscularly, once or twice 56 days apart.

Treatment specified: 19 received Ad26.COV2.S at low or high dose, single or two shots; 5 received placebo; per-sample allocation not given. Samples were taken on day 63 after the first vaccine or placebo injection. Whoever gave the sample was an adult aged 18-55 years in Boston. Germline V gene sequence: CDR1 MDHEN, CDR2 SYDVKM. V was trimmed by 4 bases and J by 7 bases, leaving 17 bases between them. The CDR3 consists of 15 residues. Findings and limits, study-wide: Spike-specific TCR breadth was greater in vaccine than placebo recipients.

TCRdb's copy holds only in-frame clones and misses some; the assay was immunoSEQ multiplex PCR. Of roughly 510,000 clones listed, 87% were seen once; the top ten hold 9.5% to 15%. Comments on this clone: Its antigen remains unidentified.

The genes are TRBV28 and TRBJ1-5, with D perhaps TRBD1 (5 bases). This sequence was found in a person between 18 and 59 years old who received the Ad26.COV2.S COVID-19 vaccine or a placebo. Sequenced here: peripheral blood, sampled in a trial of Ad26.COV2.S vaccine versus placebo. The chain's CDR3 is CASSWGGAGLQPQHF. CDR3 bases: TGTGCCAGCAGTTGGGGAGGGGCAGGGCTGCAGCCCCAGCATTTT.